What follows is one TCR beta chain and its context. Its antigen remains unknown. Combining a sample-barcoded 5' primer with a J-beta primer mix, a second PCR ran for 7 to 11 cycles. MiXCR, applied by TCRdb to the 5' RACE reads, yields one record per CDR3 protein. The sample contains over 600,000 distinct CDR3 sequences, about half of which appear only once. The data were taken from a study of blood T cells in healthy people across ages. In the study overall: Per two T cells, template switching captured roughly one barcoded beta molecule.

Study observations and caveats: Across the age range, TCR beta diversity per million T cells fell in a roughly linear way. Any changes in expanded clonotypes were possibly confounded, as donor CMV status remained unknown.

This CDR3 contains 14 residues. Deletions cut 0 bases from V and 1 base from J, with 7 bases between. Germline V lookup: CDR1 SGDLS, CDR2 YYNGEE. The sequence came from an elderly man in good health. The V and J genes are TRBV9 and TRBJ1-1; no reliable D call. The sequenced sample consisted of blood. CDR3 coding DNA: TGTGCCAGCAGCGTAGGACTCCCGAACACTGAAGCTTTCTTT. Translated, it gives CASSVGLPNTEAFF.